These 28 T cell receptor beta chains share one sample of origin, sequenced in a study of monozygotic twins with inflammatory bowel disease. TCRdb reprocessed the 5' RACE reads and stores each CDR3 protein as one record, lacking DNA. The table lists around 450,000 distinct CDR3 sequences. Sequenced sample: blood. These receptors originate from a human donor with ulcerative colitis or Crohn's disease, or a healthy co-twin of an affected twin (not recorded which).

CDR3 loop: CASSLRPQGASTGELFF. The V and J genes are TRBV7-2 and TRBJ2-2; TCRdb lists TRBD1, though no DNA is available to test this call. CDR3 length: 17 residues. The germline CDR1 and CDR2 sequences are SGHTA and FQGNSA.

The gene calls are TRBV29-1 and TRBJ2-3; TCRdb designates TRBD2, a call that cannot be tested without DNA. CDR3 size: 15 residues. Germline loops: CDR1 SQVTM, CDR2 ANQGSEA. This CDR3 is CSVVALAGTERSQYF.

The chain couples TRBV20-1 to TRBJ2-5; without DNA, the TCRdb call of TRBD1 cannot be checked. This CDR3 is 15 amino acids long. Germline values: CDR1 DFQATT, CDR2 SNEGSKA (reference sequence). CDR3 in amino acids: CSARRDRGRQETQYF.

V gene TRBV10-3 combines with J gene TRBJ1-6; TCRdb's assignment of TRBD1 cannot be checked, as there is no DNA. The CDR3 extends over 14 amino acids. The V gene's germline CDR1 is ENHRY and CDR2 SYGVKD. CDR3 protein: CAITQAQVDSPLHF.

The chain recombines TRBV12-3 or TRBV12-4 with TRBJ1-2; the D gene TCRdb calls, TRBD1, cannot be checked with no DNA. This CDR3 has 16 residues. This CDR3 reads CASSFRGKDRVGGYTF.

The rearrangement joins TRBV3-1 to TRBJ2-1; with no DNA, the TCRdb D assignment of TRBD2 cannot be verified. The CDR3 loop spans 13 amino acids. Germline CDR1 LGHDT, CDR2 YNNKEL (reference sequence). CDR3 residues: CASSPRLVGEQFF.

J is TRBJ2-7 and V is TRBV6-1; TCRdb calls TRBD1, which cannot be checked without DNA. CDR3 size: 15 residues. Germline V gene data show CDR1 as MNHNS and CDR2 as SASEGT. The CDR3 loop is CASRIQQKGSYEQYF.

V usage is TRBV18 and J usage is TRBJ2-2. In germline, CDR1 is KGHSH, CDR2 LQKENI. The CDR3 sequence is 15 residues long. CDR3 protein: CASSPNPSGTGELFF. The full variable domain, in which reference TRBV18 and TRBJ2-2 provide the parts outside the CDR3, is NAGVMQNPRHLVRRRGQEARLRCSPMKGHSHVYWYRQLPEEGLKFMVYLQKENIIDESGMPKERFSAEFPKEGPSILRIQQVVRGDSAAYFCASSPNPSGTGELFFGEGSRLTVL.

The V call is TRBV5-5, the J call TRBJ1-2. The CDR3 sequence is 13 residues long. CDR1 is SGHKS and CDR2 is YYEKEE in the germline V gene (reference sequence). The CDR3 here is CASSLVQDYGYTF.

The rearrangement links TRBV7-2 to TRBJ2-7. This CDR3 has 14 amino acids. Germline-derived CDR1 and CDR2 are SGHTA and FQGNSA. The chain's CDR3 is CASSFDRNSYEQYF.

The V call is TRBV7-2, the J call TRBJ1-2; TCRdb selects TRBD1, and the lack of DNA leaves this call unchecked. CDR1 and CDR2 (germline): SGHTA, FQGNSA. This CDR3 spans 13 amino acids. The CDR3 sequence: CASSPTGDGGYTF. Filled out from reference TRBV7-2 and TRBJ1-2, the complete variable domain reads GAGVSQSPSNKVTEKGKDVELRCDPISGHTALYWYRQSLGQGLEFLIYFQGNSAPDKSGLPSDRFSAERTGGSVSTLTIQRTQQEDSAVYLCASSPTGDGGYTFGSGTRLTVV.

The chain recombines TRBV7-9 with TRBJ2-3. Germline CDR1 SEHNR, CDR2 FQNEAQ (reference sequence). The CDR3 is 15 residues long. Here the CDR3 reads CASSLALAREDTQYF.

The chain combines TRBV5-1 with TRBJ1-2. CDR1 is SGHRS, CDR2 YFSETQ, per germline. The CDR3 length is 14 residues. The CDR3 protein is CASSLAPVLYGYTF.

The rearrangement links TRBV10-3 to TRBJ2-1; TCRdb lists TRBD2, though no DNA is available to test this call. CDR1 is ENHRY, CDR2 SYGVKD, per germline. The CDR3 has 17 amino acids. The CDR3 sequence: CAISGTIAGVVYNEQFF.

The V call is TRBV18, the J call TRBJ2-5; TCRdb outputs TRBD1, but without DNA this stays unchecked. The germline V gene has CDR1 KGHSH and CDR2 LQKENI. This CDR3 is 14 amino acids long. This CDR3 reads CASSRQGVGETQYF.

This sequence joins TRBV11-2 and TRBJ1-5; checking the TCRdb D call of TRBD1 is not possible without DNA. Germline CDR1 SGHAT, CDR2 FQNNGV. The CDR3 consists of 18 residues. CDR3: CASSLLSGTGGVNQPQHF.

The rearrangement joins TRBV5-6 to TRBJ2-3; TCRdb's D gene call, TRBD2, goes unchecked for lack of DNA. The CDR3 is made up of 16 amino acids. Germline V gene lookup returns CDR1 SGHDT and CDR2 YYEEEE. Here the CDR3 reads CASSVRTSGSTDTQYF.

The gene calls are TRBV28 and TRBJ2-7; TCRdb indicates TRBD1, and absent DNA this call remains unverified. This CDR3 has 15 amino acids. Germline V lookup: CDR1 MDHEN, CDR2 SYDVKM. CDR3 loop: CASSSILGQTYEQYF.

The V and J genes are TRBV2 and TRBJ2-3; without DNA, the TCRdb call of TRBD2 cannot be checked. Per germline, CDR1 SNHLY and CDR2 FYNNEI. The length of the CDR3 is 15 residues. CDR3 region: CASSAPGLSTDTQYF. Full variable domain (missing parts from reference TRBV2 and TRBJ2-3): EPEVTQTPSHQVTQMGQEVILRCVPISNHLYFYWYRQILGQKVEFLVSFYNNEISEKSEIFDDQFSVERPDGSNFTLKIRSTKLEDSAMYFCASSAPGLSTDTQYFGPGTRLTVL.

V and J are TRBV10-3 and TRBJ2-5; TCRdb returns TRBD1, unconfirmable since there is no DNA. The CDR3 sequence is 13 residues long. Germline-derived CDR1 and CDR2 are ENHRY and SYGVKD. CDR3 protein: CAISEEGQETQYF.

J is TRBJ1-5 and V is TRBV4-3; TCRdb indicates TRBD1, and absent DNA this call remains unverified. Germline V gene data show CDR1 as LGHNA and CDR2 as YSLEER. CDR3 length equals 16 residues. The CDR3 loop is CASSQNLRTGGQPQHF.

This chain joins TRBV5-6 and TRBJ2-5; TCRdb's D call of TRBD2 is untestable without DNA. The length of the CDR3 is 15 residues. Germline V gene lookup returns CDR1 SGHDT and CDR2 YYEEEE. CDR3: CASSLVDIAWETQYF.

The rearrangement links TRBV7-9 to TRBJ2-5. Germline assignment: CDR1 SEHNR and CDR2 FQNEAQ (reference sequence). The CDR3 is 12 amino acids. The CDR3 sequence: CASSLAPETQYF.

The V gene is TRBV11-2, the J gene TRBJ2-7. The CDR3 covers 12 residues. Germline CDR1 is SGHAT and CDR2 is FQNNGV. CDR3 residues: CASSLVVNEQYF.

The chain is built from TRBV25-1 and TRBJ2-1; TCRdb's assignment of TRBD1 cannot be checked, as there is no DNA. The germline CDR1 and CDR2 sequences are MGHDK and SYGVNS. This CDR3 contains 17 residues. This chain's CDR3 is CASSDSNTGFGGHEQFF.

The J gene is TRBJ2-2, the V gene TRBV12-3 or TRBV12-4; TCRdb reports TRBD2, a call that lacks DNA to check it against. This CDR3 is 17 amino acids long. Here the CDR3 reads CASSLWTSGSGTGELFF.

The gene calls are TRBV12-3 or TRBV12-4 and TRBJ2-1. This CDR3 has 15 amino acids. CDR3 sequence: CASTPRESSYNEQFF.

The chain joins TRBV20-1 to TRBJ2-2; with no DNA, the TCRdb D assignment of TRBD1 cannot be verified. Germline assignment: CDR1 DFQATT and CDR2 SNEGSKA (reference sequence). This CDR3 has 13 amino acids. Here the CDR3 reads CSAIPGSAGELFF.